This T cell receptor beta chain comes out of a study of T cells after yellow fever vaccination. Study results and limitations: Booster sampling recovered most clones from primary vaccination (roughly 97% CD4, around 90% CD8). The secondary T-cell response peaked on day 5, not day 15, but was weaker. Overlap between CD4 and CD8 compartments was detected for a small share of clonotypes.

This clonotype was seen more than once but under ten times. Its antigen is still unknown. The CDR3 spans 14 residues. V trimming: 3 bases; J trimming: 4 bases; junction bases outside the gene matches: 5. Germline V gives CDR1 SEHNR, CDR2 FQNEAQ (reference sequence). A single record per CDR3 protein comes from TCRdb applying MiXCR to the 5' RACE reads. The sample contains 500,000 to 550,000 distinct CDR3 sequences, less than 25% of which appear only once. The TCR sequence derives from a man younger than 35 who received the YFV17D yellow fever vaccine. This chain uses TRBV7-9 with TRBJ2-5; 7 bases line up with TRBD1. Sample: PBMCs, taken about 21 days after the first yellow fever vaccination. The CDR3 nucleotides are TGTGCCAGCAGCTTCATAGGGGGCGCAGAGACCCAGTACTTC. Translation gives CASSFIGGAETQYF.